This T cell receptor beta chain was profiled in a study of T cells in Graves' hyperthyroidism and ophthalmopathy. About the study: At initial diagnosis, before any treatment had begun, peripheral blood was obtained.

Study results and limitations: Expanded thyroid clonotypes (above 0.001) were mostly also found in blood.

RNA transcripts yielded amplified TCR beta CDR3 regions. A set of HTBI primers served as the primers for a first-round RT-PCR of the TCR CDR3. TCRdb redid the calling of the multiplex PCR reads with MiXCR, one entry per CDR3 protein. Among about 380,000 distinct CDR3 sequences listed, roughly 15% were seen once. This clonotype was picked up many times. The target antigen is unknown. The CDR3 has 16 residues. V shed 6 bases and J 2 bases; nucleotides not matched to a gene: 10. Germline V gene lookup returns CDR1 MDHEN and CDR2 SYDVKM. Each diagnosis was grounded in clinical symptoms, serum thyroxine and TRAb, thyroid ultrasound, and orbital computed tomography.

The TCR comes from a woman in her 30s with Graves' ophthalmopathy. The rearrangement uses TRBV28 and TRBJ2-7; the match to TRBD1 covers 10 bases. Source material: blood. The DNA for the CDR3 is TGTGCCAGCAGGGGACAGGGGACTTCAATTGCCTACGAGCAGTACTTC. Its translation: CASRGQGTSIAYEQYF.